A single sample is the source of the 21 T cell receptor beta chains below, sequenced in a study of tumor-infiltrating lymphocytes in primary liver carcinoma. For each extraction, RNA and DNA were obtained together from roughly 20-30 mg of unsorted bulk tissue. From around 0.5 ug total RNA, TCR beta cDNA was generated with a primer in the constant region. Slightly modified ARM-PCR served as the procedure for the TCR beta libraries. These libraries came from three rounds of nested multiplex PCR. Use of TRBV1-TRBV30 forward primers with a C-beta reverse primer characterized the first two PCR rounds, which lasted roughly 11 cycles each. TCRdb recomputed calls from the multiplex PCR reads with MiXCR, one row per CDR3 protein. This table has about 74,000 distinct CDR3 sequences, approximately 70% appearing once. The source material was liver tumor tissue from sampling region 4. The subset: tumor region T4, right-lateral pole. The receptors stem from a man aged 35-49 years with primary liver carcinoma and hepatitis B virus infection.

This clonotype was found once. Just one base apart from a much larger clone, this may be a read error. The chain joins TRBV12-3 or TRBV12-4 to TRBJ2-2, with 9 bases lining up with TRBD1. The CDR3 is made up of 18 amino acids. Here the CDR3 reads CASSTLPWTGANTVELFF. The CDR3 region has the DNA TGTGCCAGCAGCACACTACCTTGGACAGGGGCGAACACCGTGGAGCTGTTTTTT.

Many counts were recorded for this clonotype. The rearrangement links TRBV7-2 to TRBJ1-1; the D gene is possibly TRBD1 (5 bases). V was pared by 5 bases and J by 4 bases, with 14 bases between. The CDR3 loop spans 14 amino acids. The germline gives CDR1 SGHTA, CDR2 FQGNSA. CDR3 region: CASSRIEGFTEAFF. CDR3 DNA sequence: TGTGCCAGCAGCCGGATTGAGGGGTTCACTGAAGCTTTCTTT.

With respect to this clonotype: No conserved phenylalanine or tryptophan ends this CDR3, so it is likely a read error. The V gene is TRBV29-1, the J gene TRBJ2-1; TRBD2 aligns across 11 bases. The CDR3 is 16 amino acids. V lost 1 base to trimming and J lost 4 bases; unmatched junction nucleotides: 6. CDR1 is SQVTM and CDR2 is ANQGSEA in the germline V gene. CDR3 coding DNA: TGCAGCGTTGAAGTGGGGGCTAGCGGGAGGTACAATGAGCAGTTCATC. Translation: CSVEVGASGRYNEQFI.

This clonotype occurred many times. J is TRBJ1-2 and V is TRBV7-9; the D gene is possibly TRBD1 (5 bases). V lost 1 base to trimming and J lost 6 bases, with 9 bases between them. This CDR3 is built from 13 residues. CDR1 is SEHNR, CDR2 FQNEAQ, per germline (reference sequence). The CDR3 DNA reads TGTGCCAGCAGCTTAGGGTGGGGGAATGGCTACACCTTC. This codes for CASSLGWGNGYTF.

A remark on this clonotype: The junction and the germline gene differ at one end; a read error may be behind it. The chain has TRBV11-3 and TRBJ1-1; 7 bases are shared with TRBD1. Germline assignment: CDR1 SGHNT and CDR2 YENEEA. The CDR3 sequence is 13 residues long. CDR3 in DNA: TGTGCCAGCAGCTTACCAGGGGGGACTGAAGTTCTCTTT. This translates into CASSLPGGTEVLF.

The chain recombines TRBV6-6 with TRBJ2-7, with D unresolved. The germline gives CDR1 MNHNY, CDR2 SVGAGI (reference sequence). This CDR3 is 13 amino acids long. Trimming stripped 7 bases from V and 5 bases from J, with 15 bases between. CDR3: CASTDGPADEQYF. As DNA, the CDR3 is TGTGCCAGCACTGACGGACCAGCAGACGAGCAGTACTTC.

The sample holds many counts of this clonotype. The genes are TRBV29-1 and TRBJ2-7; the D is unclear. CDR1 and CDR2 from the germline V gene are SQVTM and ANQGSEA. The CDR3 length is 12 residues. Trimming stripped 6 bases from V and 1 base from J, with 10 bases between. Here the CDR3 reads CSVRADSYEQYF. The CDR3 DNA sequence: TGCAGCGTCCGGGCTGATTCCTACGAGCAGTACTTC.

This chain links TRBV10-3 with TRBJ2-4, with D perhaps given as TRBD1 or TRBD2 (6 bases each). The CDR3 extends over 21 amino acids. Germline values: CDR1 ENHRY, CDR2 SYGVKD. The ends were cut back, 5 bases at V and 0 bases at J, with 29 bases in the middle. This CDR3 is CAISLTGHPGAGSIAKNIQYF. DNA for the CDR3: TGTGCCATCAGTCTCACGGGACACCCGGGGGCCGGGAGTATAGCCAAAAACATTCAGTACTTC.

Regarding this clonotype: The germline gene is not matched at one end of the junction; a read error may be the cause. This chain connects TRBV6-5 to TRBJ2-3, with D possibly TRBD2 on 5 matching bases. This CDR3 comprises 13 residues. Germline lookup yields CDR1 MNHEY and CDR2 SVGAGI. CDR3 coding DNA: TGTGCCGGCAACAAGGCTAGCACAGATACACAGTATTTT. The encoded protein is CAGNKASTDTQYF.

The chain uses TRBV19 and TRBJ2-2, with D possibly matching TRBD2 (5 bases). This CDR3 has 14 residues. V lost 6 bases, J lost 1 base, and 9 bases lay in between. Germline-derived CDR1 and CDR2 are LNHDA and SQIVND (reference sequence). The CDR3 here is CASSPGMNTGELFF. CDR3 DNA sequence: TGTGCCAGTAGCCCGGGGATGAACACCGGGGAGCTGTTTTTT.

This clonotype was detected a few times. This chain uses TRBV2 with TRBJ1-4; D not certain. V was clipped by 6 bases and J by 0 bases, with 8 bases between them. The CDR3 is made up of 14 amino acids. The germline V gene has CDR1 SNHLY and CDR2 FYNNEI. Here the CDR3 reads CASSREATNEKLFF. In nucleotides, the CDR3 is TGTGCCAGCAGCCGGGAGGCAACTAATGAAAAACTGTTTTTT.

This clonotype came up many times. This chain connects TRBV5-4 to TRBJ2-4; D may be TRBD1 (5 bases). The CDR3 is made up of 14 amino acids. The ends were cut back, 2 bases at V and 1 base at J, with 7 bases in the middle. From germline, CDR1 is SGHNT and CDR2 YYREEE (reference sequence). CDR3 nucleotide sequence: TGTGCCAGCAGCTTTGCAGGGGCCAAAAACATTCAGTACTTC. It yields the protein CASSFAGAKNIQYF.

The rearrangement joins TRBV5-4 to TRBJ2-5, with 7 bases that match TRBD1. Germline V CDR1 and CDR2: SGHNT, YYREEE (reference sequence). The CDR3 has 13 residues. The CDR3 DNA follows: TGTGTCACCATGGACAGGCCCGATGAGACCCAGTACTTC. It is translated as CVTMDRPDETQYF.

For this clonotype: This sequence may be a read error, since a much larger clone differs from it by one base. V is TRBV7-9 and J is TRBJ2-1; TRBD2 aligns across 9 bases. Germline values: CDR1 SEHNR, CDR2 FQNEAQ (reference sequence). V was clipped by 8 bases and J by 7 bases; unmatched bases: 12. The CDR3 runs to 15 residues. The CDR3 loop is CASQPRAGGKNEQFF. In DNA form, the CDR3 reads TGTGCCAGCCAGCCTAGAGCGGGAGGTAAGAATGAGCAGTTCTTC.

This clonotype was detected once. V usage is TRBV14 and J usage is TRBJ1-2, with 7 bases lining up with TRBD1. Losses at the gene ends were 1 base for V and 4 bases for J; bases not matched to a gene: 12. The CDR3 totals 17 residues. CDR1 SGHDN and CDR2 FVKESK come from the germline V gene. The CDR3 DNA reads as TGTGCCAGCAGCCAAGCGGGGGCACTGGGACAGTCCTATGGCTACACCTTC. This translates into CASSQAGALGQSYGYTF.

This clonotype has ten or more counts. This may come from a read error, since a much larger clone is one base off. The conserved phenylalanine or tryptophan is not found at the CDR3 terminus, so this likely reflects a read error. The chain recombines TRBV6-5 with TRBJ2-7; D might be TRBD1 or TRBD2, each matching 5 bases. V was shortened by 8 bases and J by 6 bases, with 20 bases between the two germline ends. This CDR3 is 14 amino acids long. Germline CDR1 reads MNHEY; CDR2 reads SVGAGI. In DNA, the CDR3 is TGTGCCAGCTCGCCCAACCCCCTGGGGACCGAGCAGTACCTC. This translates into CASSPNPLGTEQYL.

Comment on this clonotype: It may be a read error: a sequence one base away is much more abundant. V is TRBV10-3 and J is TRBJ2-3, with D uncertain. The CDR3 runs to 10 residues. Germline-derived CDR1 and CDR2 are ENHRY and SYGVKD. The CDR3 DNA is TGTGTCATCAAAGCAGATACGCAGTATTTT. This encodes CVIKADTQYF.

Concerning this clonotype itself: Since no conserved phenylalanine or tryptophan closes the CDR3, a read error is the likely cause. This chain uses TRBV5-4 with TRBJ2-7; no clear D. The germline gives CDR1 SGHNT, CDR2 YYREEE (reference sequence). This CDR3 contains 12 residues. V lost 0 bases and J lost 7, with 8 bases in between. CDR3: CASSLESREQYS. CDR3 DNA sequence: TGTGCCAGCAGCTTGGAATCGAGAGAGCAGTACTCC.

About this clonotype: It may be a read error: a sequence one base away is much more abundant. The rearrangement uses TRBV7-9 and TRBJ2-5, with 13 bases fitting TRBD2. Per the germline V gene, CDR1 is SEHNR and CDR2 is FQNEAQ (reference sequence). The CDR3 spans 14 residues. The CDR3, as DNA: TGTGCCAGCAGCTCCGGGACTAGCGGGGTGACCCAGAACTTC. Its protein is CASSSGTSGVTQNF.

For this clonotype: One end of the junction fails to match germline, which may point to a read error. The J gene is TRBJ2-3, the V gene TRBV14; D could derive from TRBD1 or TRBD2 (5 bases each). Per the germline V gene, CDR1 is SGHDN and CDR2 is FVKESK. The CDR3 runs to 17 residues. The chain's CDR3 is CASNQWGSGPSTDTQYF. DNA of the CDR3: TGTGCCAGCAACCAATGGGGGAGCGGACCTTCCACAGATACGCAGTATTTT.

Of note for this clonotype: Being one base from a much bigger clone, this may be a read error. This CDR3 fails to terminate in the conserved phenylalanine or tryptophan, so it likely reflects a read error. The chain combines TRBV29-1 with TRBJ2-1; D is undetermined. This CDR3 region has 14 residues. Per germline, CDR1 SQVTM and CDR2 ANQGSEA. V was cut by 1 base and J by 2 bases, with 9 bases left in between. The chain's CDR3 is CSVEVSAPYNEQFL. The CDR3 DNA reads TGCAGCGTTGAAGTTTCGGCACCCTACAATGAGCAGTTCCTC.